Described below is a single T cell receptor beta chain sequence and its context. This record comes from a study of blood T cell repertoires in COVID-19. Overall study: COVID-19 samples collected from the United States, Italy and Spain covered acute and convalescent phases. Sample material is recorded as cDNA or gDNA derived from T cells, B-cell-depleted T cells, or PBMCs.

J was trimmed by 5 bases and V by 6 bases; bases with no gene match: 4. Germline CDR1 and CDR2: MNHEY and SMNVEV (reference sequence). The CDR3 totals 14 residues. In the original processing: Researchers report that nucleated cell counts were estimated from reference gene primer amplification. Sequenced by immunoSEQ multiplex PCR; TCRdb stores in-frame clones only, minus some. V and J calls and clone size follow that table, whereas D and trimming were derived from the DNA. The sample shows some 130,000 clones, roughly 79% of them seen only once. The sequence came from a woman aged 55-70 years with active or convalescent COVID-19. The chain links TRBV27 to TRBJ1-4; 9 nucleotides match TRBD1. The sample consisted of peripheral blood. The DNA of the CDR3 is TGTGCCAGCAGATGGACAGGGGAGAATGAAAAACTGTTTTTT. This encodes CASRWTGENEKLFF.